Each of the 21 T cell receptor beta chains below was sequenced from the same sample in a study of control samples from healthy donors and cancer patients. Repertoires were generated with immunoSEQ multiplex PCR, while TCRdb's copy carries only in-frame clones and drops some. The sample holds under 450,000 clones, 75% to 95% seen once. Sample: PBMCs. Receptors originate from a man aged 35-49 years with head and neck cancer.

The V gene is TRBV7-9, the J gene TRBJ2-3, with D uncertain. CDR3 length: 14 residues. In germline, CDR1 is SEHNR, CDR2 FQNEAQ (reference sequence). V dropped 10 bases and J dropped 1 base, with 15 bases sitting between them. The CDR3 bases are TGTGCCAACAAACCCCCGGATGGCACAGATACGCAGTATTTT. It specifies CANKPPDGTDTQYF.

Comment on this clone: Its ends do not fully match the called genes, so a read error is possible. Other DNA sequences in this sample translate to the same CDR3. J is TRBJ1-2 and V is TRBV6-5; D call uncertain. CDR1 MNHEY and CDR2 SVGAGI come from the germline V gene. CDR3 length equals 14 residues. Written as DNA, the CDR3 is TGTGCCAGCAGTTACCTCCGCCAGAACTATGGCTACACTTTC. It encodes CASSYLRQNYGYTF.

This chain joins TRBV15 and TRBJ2-7; TRBD1 matches 7 bases. Germline V lookup: CDR1 LNHNV, CDR2 YYDKDF (reference sequence). The CDR3 is 15 residues long. Trimming at V came to 0 bases and at J to 4 bases, leaving 6 bases not matched to a gene. This chain's CDR3 is CATSRDSGTVYEQYF. In DNA, the CDR3 is TGTGCCACCAGCAGAGATTCCGGGACAGTTTACGAGCAGTACTTC.

The chain combines TRBV6-2 or TRBV6-3 with TRBJ1-5; D might be TRBD1 (5 bases). Trimming shortened V by 5 bases and J by 3 bases, and 23 bases separated the two germline ends. This CDR3 has 18 residues. Germline assignment: CDR1 MNHEY and CDR2 SVGEGT. CDR3 DNA: TGTGCCAGCAGTGTCCTAGCCGGGACGGAGACAATCAATCAGCCCCAGCATTTT. Encoded protein: CASSVLAGTETINQPQHF.

This clone was recorded once. The rearrangement uses TRBV7-3 and TRBJ2-3; TRBD1 matches at 7 bases. Germline V lookup: CDR1 SGHTA, CDR2 FQGTGA. The length of the CDR3 is 14 residues. J lost 4 bases, V lost 4 bases, and 5 bases had no gene match. The chain's CDR3 is CASSYNRGSDTQYF. In nucleotides, the CDR3 is TGTGCCAGCAGCTACAACAGGGGCTCAGATACGCAGTATTTT.

The chain carries TRBV28 and TRBJ1-6; 7 nucleotides match TRBD1. The CDR3 consists of 15 residues. CDR1 and CDR2 from the germline V gene are MDHEN and SYDVKM. J lost 11 bases, V lost 8 bases, and 15 bases had no gene match. For the CDR3, the DNA is TGTGCCAGCGGTACAGGGGCCCACGGCCTTGCACCCCTCCACTTT. Protein sequence: CASGTGAHGLAPLHF.

The rearrangement joins TRBV5-4 to TRBJ2-2; possibly TRBD2 for D (6 bases). The germline V gene encodes CDR1 SGHNT and CDR2 YYREEE (reference sequence). This CDR3 spans 13 amino acids. V lost 7 bases and J 5 bases, leaving 12 bases between the germline ends. CDR3 DNA: TGTGCCAGCGGTGTGGAGGGGACCGGGGAGCTGTTTTTT. Translated: CASGVEGTGELFF.

The chain carries TRBV19 and TRBJ1-4; D gene uncertain. Germline lookup yields CDR1 LNHDA and CDR2 SQIVND (reference sequence). Trimming took 8 bases from V and 0 from J, leaving 13 bases between them. CDR3 length: 15 amino acids. The CDR3: CASSSPGATNEKLFF. In DNA form, the CDR3 reads TGTGCCAGTTCCTCCCCCGGCGCAACTAATGAAAAACTGTTTTTT. Drawing the rest from reference TRBV19 and TRBJ1-4, the complete variable domain is DGGITQSPKYLFRKEGQNVTLSCEQNLNHDAMYWYRQDPGQGLRLIYYSQIVNDFQKGDIAEGYSVSREKKESFPLTVTSAQKNPTAFYLCASSSPGATNEKLFFGSGTQLSVL.

The chain uses TRBV19 and TRBJ1-1; 8 bases fit TRBD1. Germline V gene sequence: CDR1 LNHDA, CDR2 SQIVND (reference sequence). V trimming: 6 bases; J trimming: 12 bases; junction bases outside the gene matches: 12. The CDR3 sequence is 13 residues long. CDR3 loop: CASSSDRVVLSFF. The CDR3 region has the DNA TGTGCCAGTAGCTCGGACAGGGTGGTTTTATCTTTCTTT.

The rearrangement uses TRBV19 and TRBJ1-5, with 7 bases matching TRBD1. Germline lookup yields CDR1 LNHDA and CDR2 SQIVND (reference sequence). V trimming: 7 bases; J trimming: 7 bases; junction bases outside the gene matches: 7. The CDR3 consists of 13 residues. The chain's CDR3 is CASMEGAGQPQHF. CDR3 coding DNA: TGTGCCAGTATGGAGGGGGCCGGGCAGCCCCAGCATTTT.

This rearrangement joins TRBV6-5 to TRBJ2-1, with 8 bases identical to TRBD2. This CDR3 spans 16 amino acids. V lost 2 bases to trimming and J lost 5 bases; unmatched junction nucleotides: 8. The germline CDR1 and CDR2 sequences are MNHEY and SVGAGI. CDR3 sequence (DNA): TGTGCCAGCAGTTACGCGCGGACTAGCCTAGACAATGAGCAGTTCTTC. Translation: CASSYARTSLDNEQFF.

V gene TRBV18 combines with J gene TRBJ1-2; a weak D match, TRBD1 (6 bases). The CDR3 runs 16 residues. Trimming removed 0 bases from V and 2 bases from J, with 13 bases in between. The germline V gene has CDR1 KGHSH and CDR2 LQKENI. The CDR3 DNA follows: TGTGCCAGCTCACCACCGGGAAGGGGGAACAACTATGGCTACACCTTC. Amino acids: CASSPPGRGNNYGYTF.

The V call is TRBV5-1, the J call TRBJ1-1; D may be TRBD1 (5 bases). The CDR3 covers 15 residues. From germline, CDR1 is SGHRS and CDR2 YFSETQ. V lost 0 bases and J lost 5, with 14 bases in between. The CDR3: CASSLGAQGGTEAFF. CDR3 bases: TGCGCCAGCAGCTTGGGAGCCCAGGGAGGTACTGAAGCTTTCTTT.

The V gene is TRBV24-1, the J gene TRBJ2-5; no definite D call. This CDR3 has 14 residues. V lost 5 bases, J lost 5 bases, and 14 bases lay in between. CDR1 and CDR2 (germline): KGHDR, SFDVKD. This CDR3 is CATSATMGIETQYF. The CDR3 coding sequence is TGTGCCACCAGTGCTACGATGGGAATCGAGACCCAGTACTTC.

The chain employs TRBV6-6 and TRBJ1-1; D gene unclear. Germline V lookup: CDR1 MNHNY, CDR2 SVGAGI (reference sequence). Trimming left V 2 bases short and J 3 bases short, with 13 bases between. CDR3 length equals 15 residues. The CDR3: CASSYPSGGDTEAFF. DNA for the CDR3: TGTGCCAGCAGTTACCCCTCGGGTGGGGACACTGAAGCTTTCTTT.

The chain links TRBV28 to TRBJ2-6; no firm D call. V was shortened by 5 bases and J by 0 bases, with 11 bases between the two germline ends. The germline CDR1 and CDR2 sequences are MDHEN and SYDVKM. The CDR3 consists of 16 residues. CDR3 in amino acids: CASSMVPSSGANVLTF. DNA for the CDR3: TGTGCCAGCAGTATGGTCCCGAGCTCTGGGGCCAACGTCCTGACTTTC.

This clone was observed a single time. The chain recombines TRBV5-5 with TRBJ1-4; the match to TRBD1 covers 7 bases. J gave up 0 bases and V 4 bases, and 12 bases lay outside the gene matches. The germline V gene encodes CDR1 SGHKS and CDR2 YYEKEE (reference sequence). There are 18 residues in the CDR3. In DNA form, the CDR3 reads TGTGCCAGCAGCCAATTACGGGACAGAACTCCAACTAATGAAAAACTGTTTTTT. As protein: CASSQLRDRTPTNEKLFF.

This clone was seen only a few times. The gene calls are TRBV6-2 or TRBV6-3 and TRBJ2-7; 13 bases map to TRBD2. V lost 4 bases, J lost 3 bases, and 0 bases stayed unmatched. This CDR3 region has 14 residues. Looked up from germline, CDR1 is MNHEY and CDR2 is SVGEGT. CDR3 residues: CASSWTSGSYEQYF. As DNA, the CDR3 is TGTGCCAGCAGTTGGACTAGCGGGAGCTACGAGCAGTACTTC.

The chain joins TRBV7-2 to TRBJ1-5; a weak D match, TRBD1 (5 bases). Germline V gene sequence: CDR1 SGHTA, CDR2 FQGNSA. CDR3 length: 15 amino acids. The V end lost 1 base, the J end lost 3 bases, and 10 bases lay between the germline ends. The CDR3 sequence: CASSLERGSNQPQHF. CDR3 nucleotide sequence: TGTGCCAGCAGCTTAGAAAGGGGATCCAATCAGCCCCAGCATTTT. Filled out from reference TRBV7-2 and TRBJ1-5, the complete variable domain reads GAGVSQSPSNKVTEKGKDVELRCDPISGHTALYWYRQSLGQGLEFLIYFQGNSAPDKSGLPSDRFSAERTGGSVSTLTIQRTQQEDSAVYLCASSLERGSNQPQHFGDGTRLSIL.

The chain is built from TRBV6-2 or TRBV6-3 and TRBJ2-5, with D uncertain. Germline loops: CDR1 MNHEY, CDR2 SVGEGT. The V gene lost 2 bases and the J gene lost 2 bases, with 21 bases spanning the gap. CDR3 length equals 18 residues. CDR3 amino acids: CASSYVVGYAPFQETQYF. The CDR3 DNA is TGTGCCAGCAGTTACGTTGTCGGTTACGCCCCCTTTCAAGAGACCCAGTACTTC.

This clone has just one count. The rearrangement links TRBV4-1 to TRBJ1-5, with D possibly matching TRBD1 (6 bases). CDR3 length: 17 amino acids. CDR1 and CDR2 (germline): MGHRA, YSYEKL. V gave up 1 base and J gave up 6 bases, with 19 bases separating them. For the CDR3, the DNA is TGCGCCAGCAGCCAAGCCACAGGGATACAGCAAAGTCAGCCCCAGCATTTT. Residues: CASSQATGIQQSQPQHF.